This T cell receptor beta chain was captured in a study of T cell changes during pregnancy in multiple sclerosis. TCRdb's table, derived via immunoSEQ multiplex PCR, lists solely in-frame clones and lacks some. Altogether some 100,000 clones are present, almost 95% being singletons, with the ten largest covering over 0.8%. The length of the CDR3 is 13 residues. V lost 8 bases and J 1 base, leaving 12 bases between the germline ends. Germline V gene lookup returns CDR1 ENHRY and CDR2 SYGVKD. This chain uses TRBV10-3 with TRBJ2-7; a possible D gene is TRBD1 (6 bases). Specimen: peripheral blood, collected before pregnancy. This receptor was identified in a female donor with multiple sclerosis, enrolled in a pregnancy study. The CDR3 loop is CAIGGQYSYEQYF. The DNA of the CDR3 is TGTGCCATCGGCGGACAGTATTCCTACGAGCAGTACTTC.